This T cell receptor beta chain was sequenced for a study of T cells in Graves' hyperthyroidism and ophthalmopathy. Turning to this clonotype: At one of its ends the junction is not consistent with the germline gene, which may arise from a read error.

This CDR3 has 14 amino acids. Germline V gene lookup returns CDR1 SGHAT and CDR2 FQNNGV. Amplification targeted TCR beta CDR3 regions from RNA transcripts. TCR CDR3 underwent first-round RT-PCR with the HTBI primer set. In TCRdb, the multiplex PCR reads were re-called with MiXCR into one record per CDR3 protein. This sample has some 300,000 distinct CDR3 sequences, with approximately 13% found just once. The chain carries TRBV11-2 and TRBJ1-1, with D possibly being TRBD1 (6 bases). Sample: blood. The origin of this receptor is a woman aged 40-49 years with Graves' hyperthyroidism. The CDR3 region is CASSTDRRNTQAFF. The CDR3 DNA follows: TGTGCCAGCAGCACAGACAGGAGGAACACTCAAGCTTTCTTT.